The 7 T cell receptor beta chains listed next were all sequenced from one sample in a study of CD8+CD57+ T cells in acquired aplastic anemia. Patients chosen for sequencing had shown CD8+CD57+ cell expansion by flow cytometry. TCR beta VDJ and CDR3 profiles were obtained from a genomic DNA template. Using its own MiXCR run on the reads, TCRdb lists one record per CDR3 protein. The table has about 160,000 distinct CDR3 sequences, roughly half seen once. The sequenced material came from sorted CD4+, CD8+, or CD8+CD57+ T cells (not recorded which) from PBMCs. The receptors stem from a human donor with aplastic anemia.

This clonotype was counted a few times. The gene calls are TRBV11-2 and TRBJ1-1; D is uncertain. The CDR3 is 15 amino acids. V was trimmed by 2 bases and J by 4 bases, leaving 14 bases between them. Germline loops: CDR1 SGHAT, CDR2 FQNNGV. For the CDR3, the DNA is TGTGCCAGCAGCTTACGGGGTTTTATTGGCACTGAAGCTTTCTTT. This codes for CASSLRGFIGTEAFF.

A few counts support this clonotype. The chain is built from TRBV27 and TRBJ1-2; 12 bases agree with TRBD1. The ends lost 5 bases at V and 8 bases at J; junction bases unmatched: 9. Germline CDR1 reads MNHEY; CDR2 reads SMNVEV (reference sequence). CDR3 length: 15 residues. In nucleotides, the CDR3 is TGTGCCAGCAGTCCCGGGACAGGGGGCGCGGGAGGCTACACCTTC. Amino acid sequence: CASSPGTGGAGGYTF.

This clonotype is labeled as medium-sized (0.01 to 0.1%). The CDR3 loop is CATSRGGGAVYTF. In DNA form, the CDR3 reads TGTGCCACCAGCAGAGGGGGAGGGGCGGTCTACACCTTC. The chain joins TRBV15 to TRBJ1-2, with D perhaps TRBD1 (5 bases). CDR1 is LNHNV, CDR2 YYDKDF, per germline (reference sequence). V was clipped by 1 base and J by 10 bases, with 13 bases between them. CDR3 length: 13 residues.

This clonotype was observed at least ten times. CDR3 sequence (DNA): TGTGCCAGTAGTATCGCCTCCCCAGGCTCTGGAAACACCATATATTTT. This translates into CASSIASPGSGNTIYF. The V call is TRBV19, the J call TRBJ1-3; D is uncertain. Trimming took off 3 bases at V and 0 bases at J, with 12 bases between the two ends. CDR1 LNHDA and CDR2 SQIVND come from the germline V gene (reference sequence). This CDR3 has 16 amino acids.

This clonotype has only a few counts. A single base separates this from a much larger clone, so it may be a read error. The V gene is TRBV2, the J gene TRBJ2-7, with 15 bases identical to TRBD2. The CDR3 covers 14 residues. Germline CDR1 and CDR2: SNHLY and FYNNEI. CDR3 protein: CTSRTSGGGSEQYF. The CDR3 nucleotides read TGTACCAGCAGGACTAGCGGGGGGGGCAGCGAGCAGTACTTC.

For this clonotype: One base away lies a much larger clone, so this may be a sequencing read error. This chain uses TRBV4-2 with TRBJ2-1; 11 nucleotides line up with TRBD1. Germline CDR1 reads LGHNA; CDR2 reads YNFKEQ. CDR3 length equals 16 residues. CDR3 sequence: CACSQDGTGGYNEQFF. DNA of the CDR3: TGTGCCTGCAGCCAAGATGGGACAGGGGGCTACAATGAGCAGTTCTTC.

V is TRBV10-3 and J is TRBJ2-3, with D possibly TRBD2 on 6 matching bases. Germline-derived CDR1 and CDR2 are ENHRY and SYGVKD. Deletions cut 0 bases from V and 2 bases from J, with 12 bases between. The CDR3 sequence is 16 residues long. CDR3 in DNA: TGTGCCATCAGTGAGTCGGAAACTAGCCTCACAGATACGCAGTATTTT. Amino acids: CAISESETSLTDTQYF.